The 29 T cell receptor beta chains presented below share a single source sample, sequenced in a study of blood T cell repertoires in COVID-19. Some clones are missing from TCRdb's copy, which holds only in-frame ones; the method was immunoSEQ multiplex PCR. The sample contains 85,000 to 100,000 clones, more than 80% of which appear only once. The sample was peripheral blood. The origin of the receptors is a human donor in a cohort sampled during active COVID-19.

The chain couples TRBV6-6 to TRBJ2-2; a possible D gene is TRBD1 (5 bases). V lost 8 bases to trimming and J lost 1 base, with 11 bases between them. Germline assignment: CDR1 MNHNY and CDR2 SVGAGI (reference sequence). This CDR3 has 14 amino acids. CDR3 in DNA: TGTGCCAGCCGCGAAACAGGGAACACCGGGGAGCTGTTTTTT. Residues: CASRETGNTGELFF.

The chain combines TRBV6-5 with TRBJ2-2, with 8 nucleotides matching TRBD2. The CDR3 is made up of 15 amino acids. V was clipped by 6 bases and J by 4 bases; unmatched bases: 7. Per the germline V gene, CDR1 is MNHEY and CDR2 is SVGAGI. CDR3 in DNA: TGTGCCAGCAGGGGGGGAGCGGGGGCCACCGGGGAGCTGTTTTTT. Translated: CASRGGAGATGELFF.

The chain links TRBV19 to TRBJ2-4; TRBD1 is a possible D gene (5 bases). CDR3 length equals 14 residues. The germline gives CDR1 LNHDA, CDR2 SQIVND (reference sequence). V was clipped by 0 bases and J by 8 bases, with 11 bases between them. CDR3 DNA: TGTGCCAGTAGTATAGATCAGGGTAGTGACATTCAGTACTTC. Protein: CASSIDQGSDIQYF.

This clone was seen once. J is TRBJ2-7 and V is TRBV28; D gene ambiguous. Trimming left V 2 bases short and J 7 bases short, with 12 bases between. The germline V gene has CDR1 MDHEN and CDR2 SYDVKM. The CDR3 sequence is 13 residues long. CDR3 in DNA: TGTGCCAGCAGTTTAGTTGGGCTGAGAGAGCAGTACTTC. Protein sequence: CASSLVGLREQYF.

CDR3 sequence reads: CASSLAVEAFF. The CDR3, as DNA: TGTGCCAGCAGCTTAGCAGTTGAAGCTTTCTTT. The chain has TRBV11-2 and TRBJ1-1; D remains ambiguous. The V end was cut by 1 base, the J end by 7 bases, with 4 bases between. Germline V CDR1 and CDR2: SGHAT, FQNNGV. This CDR3 is 11 amino acids long.

Written as DNA, the CDR3 is TGTGCCACCAGTGAATTCGGTGAGACCCAGTACTTC. Translated: CATSEFGETQYF. This chain links TRBV24-1 with TRBJ2-5; D is unclear. This CDR3 has 12 residues. V shed 4 bases and J shed 5 bases, with 7 bases lying between them. Germline values: CDR1 KGHDR, CDR2 SFDVKD.

The CDR3: CASSSAGVSNYGYTF. The CDR3, as DNA: TGTGCCAGCAGTTCCGCAGGGGTTTCGAACTATGGCTACACCTTC. The chain carries TRBV28 and TRBJ1-2, with a tentative D call TRBD1 (6 bases). In germline, CDR1 is MDHEN, CDR2 SYDVKM. The CDR3 sequence is 15 residues long. V lost 4 bases and J lost 2, with 14 bases in between.

This clone is a singleton in its sample. CDR3 DNA: TGTGCTAGTGGTTTGGTATTGCCGAGAACGGAGACCCAGTACTTC. Translated: CASGLVLPRTETQYF. The V call is TRBV12-5, the J call TRBJ2-5; no reliable D call. The CDR3 consists of 15 residues. Deletions cut 0 bases from V and 5 bases from J, with 13 bases between. Germline CDR1 is LGHNT and CDR2 is FRNRAP.

The chain links TRBV11-3 to TRBJ2-1; D not certain. Germline-derived CDR1 and CDR2 are SGHNT and YENEEA. The CDR3 is made up of 13 amino acids. V lost 5 bases, J lost 10 bases, and 15 bases lay in between. For the CDR3, the DNA is TGTGCCAGCAGCCCTAGTCCCCTAGGCGAGCAGTTCTTC. The encoded protein is CASSPSPLGEQFF. Full variable domain (remainder filled in from reference TRBV11-3 and TRBJ2-1): EAGVVQSPRYKIIEKKQPVAFWCNPISGHNTLYWYLQNLGQGPELLIRYENEEAVDDSQLPKDRFSAERLKGVDSTLKIQPAELGDSAVYLCASSPSPLGEQFFGPGTRLTVL.

On this clone itself: Germline is not matched at one junction end, which may reflect a read error. This sequence joins TRBV2 and TRBJ2-5; 7 bases agree with TRBD2. The V gene's germline CDR1 is SNHLY and CDR2 FYNNEI. There are 11 residues in the CDR3. CDR3 residues: CASSGPFTSDF. In DNA form, the CDR3 reads TGTGCCAGCAGCGGCCCGTTTACTAGCGACTTC.

This clone was counted between two and nine times. The chain combines TRBV21-1 with TRBJ2-7; the D call TRBD1 from the table was never checked on the DNA. TRBV21-1 is given as a pseudogene. CDR3 length: 14 amino acids. The CDR3, as DNA: TGTGCCAGCAGCAAAGACAGGGGGAGGGACGAGCAGTACTTC. This sequence encodes CASSKDRGRDEQYF.

The CDR3 sequence is CASSPSVSIANYGYTF. CDR3 DNA sequence: TGTGCCAGCAGCCCTAGCGTGTCGATAGCTAACTATGGCTACACCTTC. This sequence joins TRBV7-2 and TRBJ1-2; D is unclear. V lost 5 bases and J lost 0, with 16 bases in between. This CDR3 is 16 amino acids long. CDR1 is SGHTA and CDR2 is FQGNSA in the germline V gene.

The CDR3 bases are TGTGCCAGCAGCCCCCGGTCTAGCGGGGGAACCGGGGAGCTGTTTTTT. As protein: CASSPRSSGGTGELFF. The gene calls are TRBV9 and TRBJ2-2; 10 bases align to TRBD2. Trimming cost V 4 bases and J 5 bases; bases outside gene matches: 8. CDR1 and CDR2 from the germline V gene are SGDLS and YYNGEE. This CDR3 spans 16 amino acids.

The chain carries TRBV9 and TRBJ1-2, with 10 nucleotides matching TRBD1. CDR3 length: 16 amino acids. V shed 3 bases and J 7 bases; nucleotides not matched to a gene: 12. Germline loops: CDR1 SGDLS, CDR2 YYNGEE. CDR3 coding DNA: TGTGCCAGCAGCGCCCCCGGGACAGGGGCCTTCGGTGGCTACACCTTC. It yields the protein CASSAPGTGAFGGYTF.

The chain joins TRBV12-5 to TRBJ2-5, with D possibly TRBD2 on 5 matching bases. There are 15 residues in the CDR3. The germline V gene has CDR1 LGHNT and CDR2 FRNRAP. Trimming took 8 bases from V and 7 from J, leaving 23 bases between them. Written as DNA, the CDR3 is TGTGCTAGTATCCCGGACTCGGAGCCCTTCGGGACCCAGTACTTC. This gives the protein CASIPDSEPFGTQYF. The full variable domain, with the rest looked up from reference TRBV12-5 and TRBJ2-5, is DARVTQTPRHKVTEMGQEVTMRCQPILGHNTVFWYRQTMMQGLELLAYFRNRAPLDDSGMPKDRFSAEMPDATLATLKIQPSEPRDSAVYFCASIPDSEPFGTQYFGPGTRLLVL.

This chain joins TRBV6-6 and TRBJ2-3; 10 bases match TRBD2. J lost 3 bases, V lost 8 bases, and 5 bases had no gene match. This CDR3 comprises 14 residues. Germline CDR1 reads MNHNY; CDR2 reads SVGAGI (reference sequence). CDR3 residues: CASVNSGGTDTQYF. Here the CDR3 DNA reads TGTGCCAGCGTCAATAGCGGGGGGACAGATACGCAGTATTTT.

This chain uses TRBV7-2 with TRBJ1-5; 9 nucleotides align to TRBD1. The CDR3 is 14 residues long. Losses at the gene ends were 4 bases for V and 6 bases for J; bases not matched to a gene: 4. In germline, CDR1 is SGHTA, CDR2 FQGNSA. The CDR3 region is CASSSGTGSQPQHF. In DNA, the CDR3 is TGTGCCAGCAGCTCCGGGACAGGGAGTCAGCCCCAGCATTTT.

This clone was observed a few times. The chain couples TRBV10-2 to TRBJ2-2; a weak D match, TRBD1 (5 bases). In germline, CDR1 is WSHSY, CDR2 SAAADI. V dropped 4 bases and J dropped 6 bases, with 12 bases sitting between them. This CDR3 region has 14 residues. The CDR3, as DNA: TGCGCCAGCAGTGCGCAGGGAAGGCCCGGGGAGCTGTTTTTT. It encodes CASSAQGRPGELFF.

CDR3 sequence reads: CSTGLGQKLFF. CDR3 DNA: TGCAGCACAGGGCTCGGGCAAAAACTGTTTTTT. The chain carries TRBV20-1 and TRBJ1-4, with a weak D call TRBD1 (6 bases). The germline CDR1 and CDR2 sequences are DFQATT and SNEGSKA (reference sequence). The CDR3 runs to 11 residues.

J is TRBJ2-3 and V is TRBV21-1; the listed D gene, TRBD2, was not tested against the DNA. TRBV21-1 is noted as a pseudogene. CDR3 length equals 16 residues. As DNA, the CDR3 is TGTGCCAGCAGCAAAAGGGTAGCGGGTGGGAGAGATACGCAGTATTTT. The encoded protein is CASSKRVAGGRDTQYF.

The chain joins TRBV12-3 or TRBV12-4 to TRBJ1-1; unclear D gene. The CDR3 contains 12 residues. With 5 bases removed from V and 5 bases from J, the gap between germline ends came to 9 bases. CDR3 loop: CASSLLRTEAFF. For the CDR3, the DNA is TGTGCCAGCAGTCTTTTGCGTACTGAAGCTTTCTTT.

This clone appeared once. The gene calls are TRBV6-5 and TRBJ2-1; TRBD2 is a possible D gene (6 bases). The germline V gene has CDR1 MNHEY and CDR2 SVGAGI. The CDR3 spans 14 residues. Trimming took 6 bases from V and 4 from J, leaving 13 bases between them. The CDR3 protein is CASRLRDWYNEQFF. The CDR3 DNA sequence: TGTGCCAGCAGGCTCCGGGACTGGTACAATGAGCAGTTCTTC.

The genes are TRBV5-4 and TRBJ2-7; 8 positions agree with TRBD1. After removal of 1 base from V and 0 bases from J, the junction contained 6 bases not matched to a gene. The CDR3 loop spans 16 amino acids. From germline, CDR1 is SGHNT and CDR2 YYREEE (reference sequence). The CDR3 here is CASSLQGALSSYEQYF. In DNA, the CDR3 is TGTGCCAGCAGCTTGCAGGGGGCCCTATCCTCCTACGAGCAGTACTTC.

This chain links TRBV25-1 with TRBJ1-1, with 7 bases fitting TRBD1. CDR3 length: 12 amino acids. CDR1 and CDR2 (germline): MGHDK, SYGVNS. V was pared by 5 bases and J by 5 bases, with 2 bases of the junction left unmatched. Here the CDR3 DNA reads TGTGCCAGCAGTAAACAGGGGACTGAAGCTTTCTTT. It codes for CASSKQGTEAFF. Based on the CDR3 plus reference TRBV25-1 and TRBJ1-1, the full variable domain is EADIYQTPRYLVIGTGKKITLECSQTMGHDKMYWYQQDPGMELHLIHYSYGVNSTEKGDLSSESTVSRIRTEHFPLTLESARPSHTSQYLCASSKQGTEAFFGQGTRLTVV.

The chain recombines TRBV6-6 with TRBJ1-2, with TRBD1 matching 7 bases. CDR1 and CDR2 from the germline V gene are MNHNY and SVGAGI (reference sequence). V lost 0 bases and J lost 4; bases outside the gene matches: 2. The CDR3 spans 14 residues. CDR3 in amino acids: CASSYSDRSYGYTF. For the CDR3, the DNA is TGTGCCAGCAGTTACTCGGACAGGAGCTATGGCTACACCTTC.

The gene calls are TRBV18 and TRBJ2-7; possible D gene TRBD2, 6 bases. CDR3 length equals 16 residues. Trimming took off 3 bases at V and 0 bases at J, with 15 bases between the two ends. The germline V gene has CDR1 KGHSH and CDR2 LQKENI. The CDR3 region has the DNA TGTGCCAGCTCACCTATCAGCGGGCCCAGCTCCTACGAGCAGTACTTC. Protein: CASSPISGPSSYEQYF.

The sample holds a few counts of this clone. The chain uses TRBV11-3 and TRBJ2-6; D gene ambiguous. This CDR3 contains 15 residues. V lost 1 base and J lost 0, with 4 bases in between. The germline V gene has CDR1 SGHNT and CDR2 YENEEA. The CDR3 bases are TGTGCCAGCAGCTTAGGCGCCTCTGGGGCCAACGTCCTGACTTTC. Amino acids: CASSLGASGANVLTF.

V is TRBV5-6 and J is TRBJ2-2; 7 bases align to TRBD1. The germline V gene has CDR1 SGHDT and CDR2 YYEEEE. V gave up 5 bases and J gave up 1 base; unmatched junction bases: 8. This CDR3 is 16 amino acids long. CDR3: CASRPGQKKNTGELFF. For the CDR3, the DNA is TGTGCCAGCAGACCGGGACAGAAGAAGAACACCGGGGAGCTGTTTTTT.

The chain has TRBV29-1 and TRBJ1-4; D may be TRBD1 (6 bases). The germline V and J ends were trimmed by 5 bases and 12 bases, with 19 bases remaining between them. Germline values: CDR1 SQVTM, CDR2 ANQGSEA. There are 13 residues in the CDR3. The CDR3 sequence: CSVPGHGALELFF. In nucleotides, the CDR3 is TGCAGCGTTCCGGGACACGGTGCTTTGGAACTGTTTTTT.